A single sample gave rise to the 29 T cell receptor beta chains below, sequenced in a study of blood T cell repertoires in COVID-19. Sequencing used immunoSEQ multiplex PCR; TCRdb keeps in-frame clones, though not all of them. The sample has about 37,000 clones; 89% are singletons. Sequencing was carried out using peripheral blood. These receptors all stem from a human donor in a cohort sampled during active COVID-19.

The sample holds a few counts of this clone. The CDR3, as DNA: TGTGCCAGCAGGGGGTCCGGGATCCACGAGCAGTACTTC. This gives the protein CASRGSGIHEQYF. The chain combines TRBV27 with TRBJ2-7; D is perhaps TRBD2 (5 bases). Looked up from germline, CDR1 is MNHEY and CDR2 is SMNVEV (reference sequence). The CDR3 has 13 residues. V lost 6 bases and J lost 5, with 14 bases in between.

V and J are TRBV18 and TRBJ1-1; TRBD1 matches at 8 bases. J was trimmed by 1 base and V by 5 bases; bases with no gene match: 6. The CDR3 extends over 15 amino acids. Germline CDR1 KGHSH, CDR2 LQKENI. In DNA, the CDR3 is TGTGCCAGCTCAACCGGGACAGGACGGAACACTGAAGCTTTCTTT. Its translation: CASSTGTGRNTEAFF.

J is TRBJ1-5 and V is TRBV7-8; a weak D match, TRBD1 (5 bases). CDR3 length: 15 amino acids. V lost 5 bases to trimming and J lost 7 bases, with 18 bases between them. Germline V gene data show CDR1 as SGHVS and CDR2 as FQNEAQ. CDR3 loop: CASSRGAGSGQPQHF. CDR3 DNA: TGTGCCAGCAGCCGAGGGGCAGGGTCAGGGCAGCCCCAGCATTTT.

V usage is TRBV4-1 and J usage is TRBJ2-7, with TRBD2 matching 8 bases. The CDR3 is 17 residues long. V lost 0 bases to trimming and J lost 0 bases; unmatched junction nucleotides: 7. CDR1 is MGHRA and CDR2 is YSYEKL in the germline V gene. The CDR3 loop is CASSQDHEREHSYEQYF. In DNA, the CDR3 is TGCGCCAGCAGCCAAGATCACGAGCGGGAGCACTCCTACGAGCAGTACTTC.

This clone was detected only a few times. This rearrangement joins TRBV7-2 to TRBJ2-7; 12 nucleotides agree with TRBD2. Germline V gene data show CDR1 as SGHTA and CDR2 as FQGNSA. V lost 2 bases, J lost 1 base, and 6 bases stayed unmatched. There are 17 residues in the CDR3. The CDR3 bases are TGTGCCAGCAGCTTAAGACTAGCGGGGGCCCGATCCTACGAGCAGTACTTC. As protein: CASSLRLAGARSYEQYF.

The DNA of the CDR3 is TGCGCCAGCAGTCCTCGGACTAGCTGGGGCACCGGGGAGCTGTTTTTT. Translated, it gives CASSPRTSWGTGELFF. The rearrangement joins TRBV4-3 to TRBJ2-2; TRBD2 aligns across 8 bases. Unmatched junction bases numbered 10, after V lost 6 bases and J lost 4 bases. Germline V CDR1 and CDR2: LGHNA, YSLEER. The CDR3 sequence is 16 residues long.

The rearrangement uses TRBV19 and TRBJ1-1; D not certain. Germline CDR1 and CDR2: LNHDA and SQIVND (reference sequence). Trimming shortened V by 6 bases and J by 8 bases, and 16 bases separated the two germline ends. The CDR3 length is 13 residues. The CDR3 reads CASSMRAVGEAFF. CDR3 nucleotides: TGTGCCAGTAGCATGCGGGCCGTTGGGGAAGCTTTCTTT.

This chain uses TRBV18 with TRBJ2-1; D might be TRBD2 (6 bases). CDR3 length: 11 amino acids. V was clipped by 8 bases and J by 7 bases, with 9 bases between them. Germline V CDR1 and CDR2: KGHSH, LQKENI. The CDR3 is CASREKNEQFF. CDR3 nucleotides: TGTGCCAGCCGGGAGAAGAATGAGCAGTTCTTC.

The J gene is TRBJ2-3, the V gene TRBV9, with 7 bases matching TRBD1. Losses at the gene ends were 6 bases for V and 1 base for J; bases not matched to a gene: 2. The CDR3 loop spans 13 amino acids. Germline V gene lookup returns CDR1 SGDLS and CDR2 YYNGEE. CDR3 amino acids: CASNTGGTDTQYF. The DNA for the CDR3 is TGTGCCAGCAATACAGGGGGCACAGATACGCAGTATTTT. Together with reference TRBV9 and TRBJ2-3, the CDR3 gives the full variable domain: DSGVTQTPKHLITATGQRVTLRCSPRSGDLSVYWYQQSLDQGLQFLIQYYNGEERAKGNILERFSAQQFPDLHSELNLSSLELGDSALYFCASNTGGTDTQYFGPGTRLTVL.

The chain carries TRBV4-2 and TRBJ2-7, with D tentatively TRBD1 (6 bases). This CDR3 is built from 15 residues. The germline CDR1 and CDR2 sequences are LGHNA and YNFKEQ. V gave up 4 bases and J gave up 0 bases, with 13 bases separating them. CDR3 DNA sequence: TGTGCCAGCAGCCGACCGGACAGTAACTCCTACGAGCAGTACTTC. Protein sequence: CASSRPDSNSYEQYF.

The V call is TRBV9, the J call TRBJ2-3; 9 bases line up with TRBD2. The CDR3 is made up of 16 amino acids. Trimming at V came to 4 bases and at J to 2 bases, leaving 8 bases not matched to a gene. CDR1 is SGDLS, CDR2 YYNGEE, per germline. CDR3 in DNA: TGTGCCAGCAGCCCGCGGGAGGGAGACTCCACAGATACGCAGTATTTT. It translates to CASSPREGDSTDTQYF.

This clone was picked up one time. The J gene is TRBJ1-4, the V gene TRBV6-5, with TRBD1 matching 7 bases. The CDR3 sequence is 14 residues long. Germline CDR1 and CDR2: MNHEY and SVGAGI. Trimming at V came to 6 bases and at J to 6 bases, leaving 7 bases not matched to a gene. DNA for the CDR3: TGTGCCAGCAGAAAGACAGGGAAGGATGAAAAACTGTTTTTT. Amino acids: CASRKTGKDEKLFF.

This rearrangement joins TRBV5-4 to TRBJ2-5; 12 bases fit TRBD1. The CDR3 consists of 15 residues. Germline CDR1 SGHNT, CDR2 YYREEE (reference sequence). V was clipped by 3 bases and J by 5 bases; unmatched bases: 5. CDR3 nucleotides: TGTGCCAGCAGCTCGCCGGGACAGGGGGCGGAGACCCAGTACTTC. Amino acids: CASSSPGQGAETQYF.

The chain links TRBV7-9 to TRBJ1-3; 7 bases map to TRBD1. Germline lookup yields CDR1 SEHNR and CDR2 FQNEAQ (reference sequence). Trimming at V came to 1 base and at J to 0 bases, leaving 0 bases not matched to a gene. There are 15 residues in the CDR3. This CDR3 reads CASSLGQGSGNTIYF. In DNA, the CDR3 is TGTGCCAGCAGCTTAGGACAGGGCTCTGGAAACACCATATATTTT.

The chain is built from TRBV29-1 and TRBJ2-7, with 10 bases identical to TRBD1. After removal of 1 base from V and 4 bases from J, the junction contained 4 bases not matched to a gene. The germline V gene encodes CDR1 SQVTM and CDR2 ANQGSEA. The CDR3 length is 14 residues. CDR3 residues: CSVEVGDRGYEQYF. The CDR3 DNA is TGCAGCGTTGAAGTGGGGGACAGGGGTTACGAGCAGTACTTC.

This clone was seen a handful of times. The J gene is TRBJ2-7, the V gene TRBV4-1; D unclear. In germline, CDR1 is MGHRA, CDR2 YSYEKL. The CDR3 runs 14 residues. Between the trimmed V and J ends, which lost 1 base and 0 bases, there was a span of 7 bases. The CDR3 region has the DNA TGCGCCAGCAGCCAAGCCCCAAACTCCTACGAGCAGTACTTC. Its protein is CASSQAPNSYEQYF.

The gene calls are TRBV6-6 and TRBJ1-6, with TRBD1 as a possible D gene (6 bases). Trimming cost V 8 bases and J 3 bases, with 14 bases left between them. Germline V CDR1 and CDR2: MNHNY, SVGAGI (reference sequence). The CDR3 runs 15 residues. CDR3 residues: CASQVGGGYNSPLHF. CDR3 coding DNA: TGTGCCAGCCAAGTGGGAGGGGGCTATAATTCACCCCTCCACTTT.

CDR3 in amino acids: CASSQGLAANTGELFF. The DNA for the CDR3 is TGTGCCAGCAGCCAAGGACTAGCGGCGAACACCGGGGAGCTGTTTTTT. This chain joins TRBV11-2 and TRBJ2-2; TRBD2 matches 10 bases. V lost 5 bases to trimming and J lost 0 bases; unmatched junction nucleotides: 3. The CDR3 contains 16 residues. Germline CDR1 is SGHAT and CDR2 is FQNNGV. Together with reference TRBV11-2 and TRBJ2-2, the CDR3 gives the full variable domain: EAGVAQSPRYKIIEKRQSVAFWCNPISGHATLYWYQQILGQGPKLLIQFQNNGVVDDSQLPKDRFSAERLKGVDSTLKIQPAKLEDSAVYLCASSQGLAANTGELFFGEGSRLTVL.

The chain combines TRBV7-2 with TRBJ1-2; 7 bases line up with TRBD1. There are 14 residues in the CDR3. The germline CDR1 and CDR2 sequences are SGHTA and FQGNSA. V lost 5 bases, J lost 1 base, and 4 bases stayed unmatched. The CDR3 here is CASSTGVLNYGYTF. The CDR3 nucleotides read TGTGCCAGCAGCACAGGGGTCCTTAACTATGGCTACACCTTC.

This rearrangement joins TRBV6-5 to TRBJ1-5, with 9 bases lining up with TRBD1. J was trimmed by 6 bases and V by 6 bases; bases with no gene match: 9. The germline CDR1 and CDR2 sequences are MNHEY and SVGAGI. The CDR3 is made up of 15 amino acids. CDR3 sequence: CASRTPGQGFQPQHF. CDR3 sequence (DNA): TGTGCCAGCAGGACACCGGGACAGGGCTTTCAGCCCCAGCATTTT.

V usage is TRBV5-8 and J usage is TRBJ2-5; 12 bases fit TRBD1. V shed 1 base and J 5 bases; nucleotides not matched to a gene: 12. The CDR3 covers 18 residues. Per the germline V gene, CDR1 is SGHTS and CDR2 is YDEGEE. The CDR3 loop reads CASSLPLGTGGYTETQYF. CDR3 in DNA: TGTGCCAGCAGCTTGCCCCTAGGGACAGGGGGCTATACCGAGACCCAGTACTTC. Full variable domain (remainder filled in from reference TRBV5-8 and TRBJ2-5): EAGVTQSPTHLIKTRGQQATLRCSPISGHTSVYWYQQALGLGLQFLLWYDEGEERNRGNFPPRFSGRQFPNYSSELNVNALELEDSALYLCASSLPLGTGGYTETQYFGPGTRLLVL.

This chain joins TRBV18 and TRBJ2-5; 7 positions match TRBD2. V shed 3 bases and J 1 base; nucleotides not matched to a gene: 2. Germline V gene lookup returns CDR1 KGHSH and CDR2 LQKENI. The CDR3 is 14 residues long. The CDR3 protein is CASSPGGAQETQYF. The CDR3 nucleotides are TGTGCCAGCTCACCGGGAGGGGCCCAAGAGACCCAGTACTTC.

This clone was seen only a few times. The chain is built from TRBV28 and TRBJ1-2, with D possibly TRBD1 on 6 matching bases. The CDR3 length is 13 residues. V lost 7 bases and J lost 8, with 17 bases in between. Germline CDR1 and CDR2: MDHEN and SYDVKM. In DNA form, the CDR3 reads TGTGCCAGCAACTCAGACAGGACGTGGGGCTACACCTTC. Protein sequence: CASNSDRTWGYTF.

This chain uses TRBV5-6 with TRBJ1-1; weak D call: TRBD1 (6 bases). Germline V gene data show CDR1 as SGHDT and CDR2 as YYEEEE. V gave up 1 base and J gave up 0 bases, with 13 bases separating them. This CDR3 region has 16 residues. The CDR3: CASSLFGGQMNTEAFF. DNA of the CDR3: TGTGCCAGCAGCTTGTTTGGTGGACAGATGAACACTGAAGCTTTCTTT.

V is TRBV11-2 and J is TRBJ2-1; possible D gene TRBD1, 6 bases. This CDR3 comprises 12 residues. CDR1 and CDR2 (germline): SGHAT, FQNNGV. V was trimmed by 5 bases and J by 8 bases, leaving 10 bases between them. The CDR3 DNA follows: TGTGCCAGCAGCCCTTGGGGGCATGAGCAGTTCTTC. Its protein product is CASSPWGHEQFF.

V and J are TRBV9 and TRBJ1-5; D is possibly TRBD1 (6 bases). Germline CDR1 is SGDLS and CDR2 is YYNGEE. V was trimmed by 0 bases and J by 3 bases, leaving 10 bases between them. This CDR3 spans 15 amino acids. In DNA form, the CDR3 reads TGTGCCAGCAGCGTAGCGGCAGGGGACAATCAGCCCCAGCATTTT. This codes for CASSVAAGDNQPQHF.

The CDR3 is CASSYSTGNYGYTF. The CDR3 bases are TGTGCCAGCAGTTACTCGACGGGGAACTATGGCTACACCTTC. The gene calls are TRBV6-6 and TRBJ1-2; D is undetermined. V was trimmed by 0 bases and J by 2 bases, leaving 7 bases between them. The CDR3 has 14 residues. Germline CDR1 MNHNY, CDR2 SVGAGI (reference sequence).

The V call is TRBV6-5, the J call TRBJ1-2; maybe TRBD1 (5 bases). V lost 6 bases to trimming and J lost 7 bases, with 12 bases between them. Germline V gene data show CDR1 as MNHEY and CDR2 as SVGAGI. This CDR3 has 12 amino acids. In nucleotides, the CDR3 is TGTGCCAGCAGCCAGGGAGGAGGTGGCTACACCTTC. Residues: CASSQGGGGYTF.

The V and J genes are TRBV19 and TRBJ2-5; a weak D match, TRBD2 (7 bases). Germline assignment: CDR1 LNHDA and CDR2 SQIVND (reference sequence). Trimming removed 6 bases from V and 2 bases from J, with 19 bases in between. The CDR3 has 16 amino acids. CDR3: CASSAWGLAVQETQYF. DNA for the CDR3: TGTGCCAGTAGCGCCTGGGGGCTAGCGGTGCAAGAGACCCAGTACTTC. Supplemented by reference TRBV19 and TRBJ2-5, the full variable domain reads DGGITQSPKYLFRKEGQNVTLSCEQNLNHDAMYWYRQDPGQGLRLIYYSQIVNDFQKGDIAEGYSVSREKKESFPLTVTSAQKNPTAFYLCASSAWGLAVQETQYFGPGTRLLVL.